Sequencing of this T cell receptor beta chain was carried out in a study of identical twins. Notes on the study in general: The same donors were not followed; conclusions instead depended on cross-sectional statistical analysis.

This clonotype was counted between two and nine times. The antigen remains undetermined. Per the germline V gene, CDR1 is MNHEY and CDR2 is SMNVEV (reference sequence). CDR3 length: 14 amino acids. Trimming took off 5 bases at V and 3 bases at J, with 13 bases between the two ends. TCRdb redid the calling of the 5' RACE reads with MiXCR, one entry per CDR3 protein. The sample carries about 890,000 distinct CDR3 sequences, about 12% recorded once. The same data also contributed to another study, on yellow fever vaccine responses in identical twins.

This receptor was obtained from a young woman in good health. The sequencing input was PBMCs. The chain joins TRBV27 to TRBJ1-2, with a possible D match to TRBD1 (6 bases). The CDR3 here is CASSPVGGDYGYTF. In DNA form, the CDR3 reads TGTGCCAGCAGTCCCGTGGGGGGCGACTATGGCTACACCTTC.